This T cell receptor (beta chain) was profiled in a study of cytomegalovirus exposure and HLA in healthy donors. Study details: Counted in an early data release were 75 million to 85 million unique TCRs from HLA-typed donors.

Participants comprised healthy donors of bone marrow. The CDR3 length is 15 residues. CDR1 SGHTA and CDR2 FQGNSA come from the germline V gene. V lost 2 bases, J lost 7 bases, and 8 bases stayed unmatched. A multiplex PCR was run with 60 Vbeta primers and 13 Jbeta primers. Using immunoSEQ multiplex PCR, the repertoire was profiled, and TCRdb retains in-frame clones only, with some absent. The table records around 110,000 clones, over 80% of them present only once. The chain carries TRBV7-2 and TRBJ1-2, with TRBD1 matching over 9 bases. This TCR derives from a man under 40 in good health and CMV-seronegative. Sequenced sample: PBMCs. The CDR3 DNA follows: TGTGCCAGCAGCTTACTCTTGGACAGGGGAGGTGGCTACACCTTC. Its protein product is CASSLLLDRGGGYTF.